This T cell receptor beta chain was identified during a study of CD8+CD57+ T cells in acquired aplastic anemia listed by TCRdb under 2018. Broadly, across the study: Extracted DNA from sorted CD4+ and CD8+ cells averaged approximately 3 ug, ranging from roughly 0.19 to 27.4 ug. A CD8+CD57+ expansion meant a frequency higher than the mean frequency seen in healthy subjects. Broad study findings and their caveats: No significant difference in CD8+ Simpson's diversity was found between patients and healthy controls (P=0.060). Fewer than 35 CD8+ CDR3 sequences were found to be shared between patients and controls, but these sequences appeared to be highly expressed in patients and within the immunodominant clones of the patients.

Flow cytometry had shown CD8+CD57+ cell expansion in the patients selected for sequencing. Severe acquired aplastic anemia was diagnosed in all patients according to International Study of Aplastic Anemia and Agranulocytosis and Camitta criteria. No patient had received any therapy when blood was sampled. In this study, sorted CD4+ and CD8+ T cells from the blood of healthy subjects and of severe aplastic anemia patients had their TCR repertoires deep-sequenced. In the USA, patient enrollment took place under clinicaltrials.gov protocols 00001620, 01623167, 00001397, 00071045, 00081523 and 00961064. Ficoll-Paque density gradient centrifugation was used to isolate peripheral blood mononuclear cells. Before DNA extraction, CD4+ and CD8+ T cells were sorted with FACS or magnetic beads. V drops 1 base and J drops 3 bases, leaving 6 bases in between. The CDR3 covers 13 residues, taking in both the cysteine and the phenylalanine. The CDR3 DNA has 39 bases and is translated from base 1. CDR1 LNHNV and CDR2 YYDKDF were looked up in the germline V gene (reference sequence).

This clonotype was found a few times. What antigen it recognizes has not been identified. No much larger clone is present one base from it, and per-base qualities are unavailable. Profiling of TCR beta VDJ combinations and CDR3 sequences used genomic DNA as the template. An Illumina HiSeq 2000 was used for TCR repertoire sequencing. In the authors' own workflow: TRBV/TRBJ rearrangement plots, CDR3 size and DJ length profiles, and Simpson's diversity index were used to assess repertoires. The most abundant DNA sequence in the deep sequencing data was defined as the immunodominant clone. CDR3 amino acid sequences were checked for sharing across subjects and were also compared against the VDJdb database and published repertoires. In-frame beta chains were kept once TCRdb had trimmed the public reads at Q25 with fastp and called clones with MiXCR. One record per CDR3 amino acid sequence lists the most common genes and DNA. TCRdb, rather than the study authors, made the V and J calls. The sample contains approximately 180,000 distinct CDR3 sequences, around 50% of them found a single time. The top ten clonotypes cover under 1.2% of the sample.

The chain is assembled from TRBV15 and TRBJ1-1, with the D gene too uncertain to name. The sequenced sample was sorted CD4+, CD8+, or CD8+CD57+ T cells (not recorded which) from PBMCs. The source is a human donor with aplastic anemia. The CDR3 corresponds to CATSRGVDTEAFF. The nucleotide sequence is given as TGTGCCACCAGCAGAGGGGTGGACACTGAAGCTTTCTTT.